This T cell receptor beta chain was recorded in a study of cytomegalovirus exposure and HLA in healthy donors. This CDR3 comprises 15 residues. The trim removed 0 bases at V and 7 bases at J, leaving 5 bases unmatched. The data were produced by immunoSEQ multiplex PCR, yet TCRdb's version contains in-frame clones alone and is incomplete. The sample includes 120,000 or so clones, about 90% of them seen just once. V and J are TRBV23-1 and TRBJ2-2; 7 nucleotides align to TRBD1. TRBV23-1 is identified as an open reading frame with a role that is uncertain. What was sequenced was PBMCs. This sequence was found in a woman in her late teens or twenties in good health and CMV-seronegative. The CDR3 coding sequence is TGCGCCAGCAGTCAATCGAGACAGGGAAGCGGGGAGCTGTTTTTT. Translating gives CASSQSRQGSGELFF.